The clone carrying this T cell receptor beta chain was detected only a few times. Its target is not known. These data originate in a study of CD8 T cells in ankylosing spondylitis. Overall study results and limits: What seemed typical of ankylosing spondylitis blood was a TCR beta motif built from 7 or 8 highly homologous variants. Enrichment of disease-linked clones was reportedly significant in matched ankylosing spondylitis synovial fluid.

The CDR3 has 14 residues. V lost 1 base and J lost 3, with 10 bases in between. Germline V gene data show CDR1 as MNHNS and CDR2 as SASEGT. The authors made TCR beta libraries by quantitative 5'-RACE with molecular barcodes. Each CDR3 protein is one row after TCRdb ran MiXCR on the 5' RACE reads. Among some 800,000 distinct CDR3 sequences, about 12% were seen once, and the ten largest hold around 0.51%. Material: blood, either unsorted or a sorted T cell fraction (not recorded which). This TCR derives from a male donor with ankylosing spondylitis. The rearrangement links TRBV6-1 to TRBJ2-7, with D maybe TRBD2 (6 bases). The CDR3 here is CASSEGGDIYEQYF. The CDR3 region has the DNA TGTGCCAGCAGTGAAGGCGGGGATATCTACGAGCAGTACTTC.